This entry is about one TCR beta chain. What it recognizes is unknown. Germline V gene data show CDR1 as GTSNPN and CDR2 as SVGIG (reference sequence). The junction had 7 bases not matched to a gene; V was cut back by 2 bases and J by 5 bases. This CDR3 is built from 14 residues. The data originate from a study of cytomegalovirus exposure and HLA in healthy donors. The method was immunoSEQ multiplex PCR; TCRdb's version includes in-frame clones alone and lacks a portion of them. Of 130,000 to 150,000 clones in the sample, roughly 90% were seen once. Study results and limitations: The tendency of first-cohort TCR clusters to co-occur in the roughly 110 validation repertoires was identified by a subsequent analysis. Most observed TCR sequences were rare, whereas some public TCRs were detected in many donors.

The chain links TRBV30 to TRBJ2-5; TRBD1 matches at 8 bases. The sequencing sample was made of PBMCs. The sequence derives from a man aged 18-30 years in good health and CMV-seronegative. CDR3 sequence reads: CAWSSGGLGETQYF. The CDR3 DNA reads TGTGCCTGGAGTTCAGGGGGCTTGGGGGAGACCCAGTACTTC.